Following are 16 T cell receptor beta chains from one sample sequenced in a study of T cell responses to AZD1222 COVID-19 vaccine. Profiling relied on immunoSEQ multiplex PCR, and the TCRdb table lists in-frame clones only, not all of them. Here the sample spans 95,000 to 100,000 clones, 88% being singletons. Sample: peripheral blood, taken 28 days after the second AZD1222 dose. These receptors all stem from an adult who received the AZD1222 COVID-19 vaccine.

The chain joins TRBV11-2 to TRBJ1-5; no clear D. The CDR3 consists of 15 residues. The germline V and J ends were trimmed by 5 bases and 5 bases, with 16 bases remaining between them. In germline, CDR1 is SGHAT, CDR2 FQNNGV. DNA for the CDR3: TGTGCCAGCAGCGTAGGGAAGTACGGGGATCAGCCCCAGCATTTT. This translates into CASSVGKYGDQPQHF.

The CDR3 spells CASTSSGANVLTF. The CDR3 DNA reads TGTGCCAGCACCAGCTCTGGGGCCAACGTCCTGACTTTC. The V and J genes are TRBV25-1 and TRBJ2-6; D unresolved. CDR1 is MGHDK, CDR2 SYGVNS, per germline. This CDR3 is built from 13 residues. The V and J ends lost 7 bases and 0 bases respectively, with 4 bases between them.

The chain recombines TRBV5-1 with TRBJ2-7; D is unresolved. This CDR3 has 13 residues. V lost 5 bases and J lost 0, with 9 bases in between. The germline gives CDR1 SGHRS, CDR2 YFSETQ. The CDR3 nucleotides read TGCGCCAGCAGTGAGGACCTCTCCTACGAGCAGTACTTC. Amino acids: CASSEDLSYEQYF.

V usage is TRBV5-6 and J usage is TRBJ2-1, with D possibly TRBD2 on 6 matching bases. Trimming left V 7 bases short and J 4 bases short, with 9 bases between. The CDR3 has 12 residues. Germline CDR1 reads SGHDT; CDR2 reads YYEEEE. The CDR3 nucleotides are TGTGCCAGCTCCCGGGGGTACAATGAGCAGTTCTTC. Protein sequence: CASSRGYNEQFF.

This clone was recorded at least ten times. The chain is built from TRBV19 and TRBJ2-3; a weak D match, TRBD2 (5 bases). Germline V CDR1 and CDR2: LNHDA, SQIVND (reference sequence). V was clipped by 4 bases and J by 1 base, with 15 bases between them. The CDR3 extends over 16 amino acids. For the CDR3, the DNA is TGTGCCAGTAGTACTGGACTTTCCACGGGCACAGATACGCAGTATTTT. The encoded protein is CASSTGLSTGTDTQYF.

The chain links TRBV4-1 to TRBJ2-1; 10 bases are shared with TRBD2. The germline gives CDR1 MGHRA, CDR2 YSYEKL. CDR3 length equals 16 residues. V dropped 0 bases and J dropped 6; count of bases not matched to a gene: 5. In DNA form, the CDR3 reads TGCGCCAGCAGCCAAGAATCACTAGCGGGACTCAATGAGCAGTTCTTC. This translates into CASSQESLAGLNEQFF.

This chain connects TRBV4-1 to TRBJ1-5; 11 positions agree with TRBD1. Unmatched junction bases numbered 14, after V lost 2 bases and J lost 2 bases. The CDR3 has 20 residues. Germline V gives CDR1 MGHRA, CDR2 YSYEKL. The CDR3 protein is CASSQRDPGQGGSGNQPQHF. For the CDR3, the DNA is TGCGCCAGCAGCCAACGCGACCCGGGACAGGGGGGCTCTGGCAATCAGCCCCAGCATTTT.

The chain recombines TRBV10-3 with TRBJ2-2; possible D gene TRBD2, 5 bases. V was trimmed by 6 bases and J by 0 bases, leaving 11 bases between them. The CDR3 length is 15 residues. CDR1 is ENHRY, CDR2 SYGVKD, per germline. The CDR3 reads CAIREGQPNTGELFF. CDR3 bases: TGTGCCATCAGAGAGGGCCAGCCGAACACCGGGGAGCTGTTTTTT.

The chain has TRBV30 and TRBJ1-5, with a weak D call TRBD1 (5 bases). The V end was cut by 3 bases, the J end by 1 base, with 7 bases between. The CDR3 is 13 residues long. In germline, CDR1 is GTSNPN, CDR2 SVGIG (reference sequence). The CDR3 nucleotides read TGTGCCTGGAGGGGGGACAGCAATCAGCCCCAGCATTTT. This encodes CAWRGDSNQPQHF.

The chain has TRBV11-2 and TRBJ1-1; maybe TRBD1 (5 bases). V was cut by 3 bases and J by 5 bases, with 10 bases left in between. The CDR3 length is 13 residues. The germline gives CDR1 SGHAT, CDR2 FQNNGV. The CDR3 DNA follows: TGTGCCAGCAGCTTCCAGGGTCCGACTGAAGCTTTCTTT. This translates into CASSFQGPTEAFF. The full variable domain, with the rest looked up from reference TRBV11-2 and TRBJ1-1, is EAGVAQSPRYKIIEKRQSVAFWCNPISGHATLYWYQQILGQGPKLLIQFQNNGVVDDSQLPKDRFSAERLKGVDSTLKIQPAKLEDSAVYLCASSFQGPTEAFFGQGTRLTVV.

This chain connects TRBV30 to TRBJ1-6; TRBD1 is a possible D gene (5 bases). Germline V gene sequence: CDR1 GTSNPN, CDR2 SVGIG (reference sequence). The CDR3 spans 14 residues. V was trimmed by 3 bases and J by 8 bases, leaving 14 bases between them. CDR3: CAWRGDVKDSPLHF. CDR3 nucleotide sequence: TGTGCCTGGAGAGGGGACGTTAAGGATTCACCCCTCCACTTT.

The chain is built from TRBV3-1 (or the pseudogene TRBV3-2) and TRBJ2-5; TRBD2 matches at 10 bases. Trimming cost V 0 bases and J 14 bases; bases outside gene matches: 21. This CDR3 comprises 18 residues. Looked up from germline, CDR1 is LGHDT and CDR2 is YNNKEL (reference sequence). CDR3 coding DNA: TGTGCCAGCAGCCAAGATTCTAGCGGGAGTGTGGTCAAGAGACCCACCTACTTC. Its protein is CASSQDSSGSVVKRPTYF.

The chain carries TRBV28 and TRBJ1-4, with a possible D match to TRBD1 (6 bases). Between the trimmed V and J ends, which lost 6 bases and 5 bases, there was a span of 10 bases. The CDR3 has 13 residues. Germline V CDR1 and CDR2: MDHEN, SYDVKM. CDR3: CASRKQGNEKLFF. CDR3 in DNA: TGTGCCAGCAGGAAACAGGGAAATGAAAAACTGTTTTTT. Using reference TRBV28 and TRBJ1-4 for the parts outside the CDR3, the full variable domain is DVKVTQSSRYLVKRTGEKVFLECVQDMDHENMFWYRQDPGLGLRLIYFSYDVKMKEKGDIPEGYSVSREKKERFSLILESASTNQTSMYLCASRKQGNEKLFFGSGTQLSVL.

V usage is TRBV18 and J usage is TRBJ1-4; a weak D match, TRBD1 (5 bases). The V and J ends lost 6 bases and 8 bases respectively, with 19 bases between them. This CDR3 is built from 15 residues. Germline assignment: CDR1 KGHSH and CDR2 LQKENI. The CDR3 region has the DNA TGTGCCAGCTCGACGACCGGGACCGCGAAGGAAAAACTGTTTTTT. It encodes CASSTTGTAKEKLFF.

Concerning this clone: An end of the junction differs from the germline gene, which may be a read error. This chain joins TRBV18 and TRBJ2-1, with 11 bases lining up with TRBD1. The CDR3 sequence is 16 residues long. CDR1 and CDR2 (germline): KGHSH, LQKENI. The CDR3 loop reads CASSPPGQGAQNEQFF. CDR3 in DNA: TGTGCCAGCTCGCCACCTGGACAGGGGGCGCAAAATGAGCAGTTCTTC.

The chain joins TRBV7-8 to TRBJ1-4; D gene uncertain. The CDR3 has 12 amino acids. The V gene lost 5 bases and the J gene lost 8 bases, with 9 bases spanning the gap. Germline-derived CDR1 and CDR2 are SGHVS and FQNEAQ. The chain's CDR3 is CASSPDTEKLFF. The CDR3 nucleotides read TGTGCCAGCAGCCCTGACACGGAAAAACTGTTTTTT.